One and the same sample provided the 29 T cell receptor beta chains below, sequenced in a study of blood T cell repertoires in COVID-19 (dated by TCRdb to 2018 to 2020). Library method: the immunoSEQ multiplex PCR assay. Sourced from immuneACCESS, this table was stored by TCRdb with only in-frame sequences that have V and J called. A share of the clones is absent; for the studies checked, an unresolved V gene accounts for under half, and the remainder has no known explanation. The sample yields some 150,000 clones; around 83% were counted once. Approximately 2.5% of the sample belongs to the ten largest clones. Input material: peripheral blood. The receptors were gathered from a human donor with acute or convalescent COVID-19. The donor label of this sample is uncertain.

J is TRBJ1-6 and V is TRBV7-2, with D tentatively TRBD1 (5 bases). Germline-derived CDR1 and CDR2 are SGHTA and FQGNSA. The CDR3 runs to 15 residues. With 0 bases removed from V and 7 bases from J, the gap between germline ends came to 10 bases. CDR3 in DNA: TGTGCCAGCAGCTTAGCTTCAGGGAAGAATTCACCCCTCCACTTT. It translates to CASSLASGKNSPLHF.

This clone was detected only a few times. The V gene is TRBV7-3, the J gene TRBJ2-1; TRBD2 matches 13 bases. V shed 5 bases, J shed 5 bases, and the junction held 18 bases outside the gene matches. This CDR3 contains 20 residues. The germline V gene encodes CDR1 SGHTA and CDR2 FQGTGA. CDR3 in amino acids: CASSRSGTSGTRSNDNEQFF. CDR3 sequence (DNA): TGTGCCAGCAGCCGATCGGGGACTAGCGGGACTAGGAGCAATGACAATGAGCAGTTCTTC.

V and J are TRBV4-3 and TRBJ2-5; possibly TRBD2 for D (6 bases). This CDR3 is 15 amino acids long. Germline V gives CDR1 LGHNA, CDR2 YSLEER. Trimming removed 0 bases from V and 5 bases from J, with 13 bases in between. This chain's CDR3 is CASSQDRGVRETQYF. For the CDR3, the DNA is TGCGCCAGCAGCCAAGATCGCGGGGTCCGGGAGACCCAGTACTTC.

V usage is TRBV19 and J usage is TRBJ2-1; 12 bases map to TRBD2. The junction had 9 bases not matched to a gene; V was cut back by 8 bases and J by 7 bases. This CDR3 contains 15 residues. The germline CDR1 and CDR2 sequences are LNHDA and SQIVND (reference sequence). CDR3 DNA sequence: TGTGCCAGTTGCCCTCTAGCGGGGGGGGGTAATGAGCAGTTCTTC. Its protein product is CASCPLAGGGNEQFF.

This chain's CDR3 is CASSLDPSRGYTF. The CDR3 region has the DNA TGTGCCAGCAGCCTGGACCCATCGAGGGGCTACACCTTC. The V call is TRBV5-5, the J call TRBJ1-2; D is uncertain. The length of the CDR3 is 13 residues. V was cut by 4 bases and J by 8 bases, with 15 bases left in between. Germline assignment: CDR1 SGHKS and CDR2 YYEKEE (reference sequence).

This clone has more than one count but fewer than ten. The J gene is TRBJ1-4, the V gene TRBV19; TRBD1 is a possible D gene (5 bases). Germline V gene sequence: CDR1 LNHDA, CDR2 SQIVND (reference sequence). The CDR3 is made up of 13 amino acids. Trimming cost V 4 bases and J 5 bases, with 8 bases left between them. The CDR3 is CASSTGENEKLFF. As DNA, the CDR3 is TGTGCCAGTAGTACGGGGGAAAATGAAAAACTGTTTTTT.

The chain joins TRBV9 to TRBJ2-2; 9 positions match TRBD2. This CDR3 region has 16 residues. V lost 2 bases and J lost 5; bases outside the gene matches: 7. Germline CDR1 and CDR2: SGDLS and YYNGEE. In DNA, the CDR3 is TGTGCCAGCAGCGTTTTAGCGGGAGTGTTGACCGGGGAGCTGTTTTTT. It encodes CASSVLAGVLTGELFF.

The chain employs TRBV5-1 and TRBJ2-2; 7 positions agree with TRBD2. The germline CDR1 and CDR2 sequences are SGHRS and YFSETQ. V was pared by 0 bases and J by 6 bases, with 11 bases of the junction left unmatched. This CDR3 has 17 amino acids. CDR3 residues: CASSLASLVGGAGELFF. The CDR3 bases are TGCGCCAGCAGCTTGGCCAGTCTAGTGGGAGGGGCCGGGGAGCTGTTTTTT.

The chain carries TRBV5-1 and TRBJ1-4; D uncertain. The V gene lost 4 bases and the J gene lost 4 bases, with 14 bases spanning the gap. Looked up from germline, CDR1 is SGHRS and CDR2 is YFSETQ. The CDR3 runs to 15 residues. CDR3 DNA sequence: TGCGCCAGCAGCCAGAACACGGGTAATAATGAAAAACTGTTTTTT. Translation: CASSQNTGNNEKLFF.

The V call is TRBV11-2, the J call TRBJ1-2; no definite D call. CDR3 size: 13 residues. The germline V and J ends were trimmed by 0 bases and 14 bases, with 16 bases remaining between them. Germline assignment: CDR1 SGHAT and CDR2 FQNNGV. In DNA form, the CDR3 reads TGTGCCAGCAGCTTAGAGGGAGGCCGGCGAGGGACCTTC. Translated, it gives CASSLEGGRRGTF.

CDR3 sequence reads: CASSLNRGAVETQYF. Here the CDR3 DNA reads TGTGCCAGCAGCTTAAACAGGGGTGCGGTGGAGACCCAGTACTTC. This sequence joins TRBV7-2 and TRBJ2-5; 7 positions match TRBD1. The CDR3 spans 15 residues. The junction had 8 bases not matched to a gene; V was cut back by 2 bases and J by 5 bases. Germline V lookup: CDR1 SGHTA, CDR2 FQGNSA.

This sequence joins TRBV6-2 or TRBV6-3 and TRBJ1-5; weak D call: TRBD1 (6 bases). CDR1 and CDR2 (germline): MNHEY, SVGEGT. V was shortened by 6 bases and J by 4 bases, with 13 bases between the two germline ends. The CDR3 spans 14 residues. The CDR3 reads CASSRTARNQPQHF. As DNA, the CDR3 is TGTGCCAGCAGCCGGACAGCAAGAAATCAGCCCCAGCATTTT.

CDR3 sequence: CASSPLAGVYNEQFF. CDR3 DNA: TGTGCCAGCAGCCCCCTAGCGGGAGTCTACAATGAGCAGTTCTTC. V gene TRBV7-2 combines with J gene TRBJ2-1, with 10 bases aligning to TRBD2. Germline assignment: CDR1 SGHTA and CDR2 FQGNSA. V shed 5 bases and J 3 bases; nucleotides not matched to a gene: 4. The length of the CDR3 is 15 residues.

The rearrangement joins TRBV13 to TRBJ2-1; 9 positions match TRBD2. This CDR3 is built from 15 residues. The germline CDR1 and CDR2 sequences are PRHDT and FYEKMQ (reference sequence). V shed 5 bases and J 2 bases; nucleotides not matched to a gene: 4. CDR3 DNA sequence: TGTGCCAGCAGCCCATTAGCGGGAGCCTACAATGAGCAGTTCTTC. It encodes CASSPLAGAYNEQFF.

The chain carries TRBV6-4 and TRBJ2-7; D not resolved. V lost 5 bases, J lost 2 bases, and 19 bases lay in between. Germline V lookup: CDR1 MRHNA, CDR2 SNTAGT. This CDR3 has 16 amino acids. Written as DNA, the CDR3 is TGTGCCAGCAGTTTGCCAGCGCCCGAAGAACCCTACGAGCAGTACGTC. Translation: CASSLPAPEEPYEQYV.

With regard to this clone: Other nucleotide sequences in the sample specify the same CDR3. The chain employs TRBV19 and TRBJ1-2; D possibly corresponds to TRBD1 (6 bases). V was shortened by 7 bases and J by 1 base, with 10 bases between the two germline ends. CDR1 is LNHDA and CDR2 is SQIVND in the germline V gene (reference sequence). The CDR3 contains 13 residues. The CDR3 protein is CASTRGLNYGYTF. Here the CDR3 DNA reads TGTGCCAGTACCAGGGGCCTTAACTATGGCTACACCTTC.

CDR3 DNA: TGTGCCAGTAGTTCAGCAGGTTCAGATACGCAGTATTTT. The encoded protein is CASSSAGSDTQYF. The chain combines TRBV19 with TRBJ2-3; D gene ambiguous. The CDR3 covers 13 residues. Germline CDR1 and CDR2: LNHDA and SQIVND (reference sequence). The V and J ends lost 5 bases and 4 bases respectively, with 10 bases between them. The whole variable domain, filled in from reference TRBV19 and TRBJ2-3, reads DGGITQSPKYLFRKEGQNVTLSCEQNLNHDAMYWYRQDPGQGLRLIYYSQIVNDFQKGDIAEGYSVSREKKESFPLTVTSAQKNPTAFYLCASSSAGSDTQYFGPGTRLTVL.

In its sample, this clone was seen once. The CDR3: CASSQDSGGTQYF. The CDR3 region has the DNA TGTGCCAGCAGCCAAGACTCGGGGGGCACCCAGTACTTC. The chain combines TRBV3-1 (or the pseudogene TRBV3-2) with TRBJ2-5; D perhaps matches TRBD2 (7 bases). The CDR3 length is 13 residues. Trimming pared 0 bases from V and 8 bases from J, leaving 10 bases between. The germline V gene has CDR1 LGHDT and CDR2 YNNKEL (reference sequence).

This chain uses TRBV28 with TRBJ2-5, with 9 bases identical to TRBD2. Looked up from germline, CDR1 is MDHEN and CDR2 is SYDVKM. The CDR3 spans 16 residues. The J segment lost 5 bases and the V segment lost 4 bases, leaving 11 bases of the junction unmatched. This chain's CDR3 is CASSSPSAGGQETQYF. The DNA of the CDR3 is TGTGCCAGCAGTTCTCCCTCCGCGGGGGGGCAGGAGACCCAGTACTTC.

The gene calls are TRBV20-1 and TRBJ2-7; D unresolved. The CDR3 length is 11 residues. The germline V and J ends were trimmed by 2 bases and 4 bases, with 6 bases remaining between them. Germline loops: CDR1 DFQATT, CDR2 SNEGSKA (reference sequence). The CDR3 sequence is CSARSVYEQYF. CDR3 in DNA: TGCAGTGCTAGATCGGTTTACGAGCAGTACTTC.

This clone was seen once. The CDR3 loop reads CASSVPLAGVPDTQYF. DNA for the CDR3: TGCGCCAGCAGCGTACCTCTAGCGGGTGTGCCAGATACGCAGTATTTT. The chain uses TRBV5-1 and TRBJ2-3, with 8 bases matching TRBD2. CDR1 is SGHRS and CDR2 is YFSETQ in the germline V gene. Trimming at V came to 4 bases and at J to 4 bases, leaving 11 bases not matched to a gene. The CDR3 contains 16 residues.

V and J are TRBV30 and TRBJ1-1, with D maybe TRBD1 (5 bases). Germline V CDR1 and CDR2: GTSNPN, SVGIG (reference sequence). Trimming took off 2 bases at V and 1 base at J, with 20 bases between the two ends. The CDR3 contains 17 residues. CDR3 protein: CAWSFDRAGGWNTEAFF. The CDR3 nucleotides read TGTGCCTGGAGTTTTGATCGCGCTGGGGGGTGGAACACTGAAGCTTTCTTT.

The V gene is TRBV18, the J gene TRBJ1-3; possible D gene TRBD1, 5 bases. The CDR3 sequence is 14 residues long. Trimming pared 3 bases from V and 1 base from J, leaving 7 bases between. Germline V CDR1 and CDR2: KGHSH, LQKENI. The CDR3 nucleotides read TGTGCCAGCTCACCCCAGGGTTCTGGAAACACCATATATTTT. It is translated as CASSPQGSGNTIYF.

This rearrangement joins TRBV6-6 to TRBJ1-6, with no clear D. Looked up from germline, CDR1 is MNHNY and CDR2 is SVGAGI (reference sequence). CDR3 length: 16 residues. V lost 2 bases, J lost 7 bases, and 15 bases lay in between. In nucleotides, the CDR3 is TGTGCCAGCAGTTACGGGGAGCGGGCAATCAATTCACCCCTCCACTTT. This translates into CASSYGERAINSPLHF.

The chain uses TRBV9 and TRBJ2-3, with 10 bases lining up with TRBD2. Germline CDR1 is SGDLS and CDR2 is YYNGEE. V was pared by 3 bases and J by 4 bases, with 5 bases of the junction left unmatched. The CDR3 contains 15 residues. CDR3 sequence: CASSATTSGPDTQYF. The CDR3 nucleotides are TGTGCCAGCAGCGCGACGACTAGCGGGCCAGATACGCAGTATTTT.

The chain links TRBV11-3 to TRBJ1-1, with D possibly TRBD1 on 5 matching bases. CDR1 is SGHNT, CDR2 YENEEA, per germline. The CDR3 totals 13 residues. Trimming left V 0 bases short and J 6 bases short, with 8 bases between. The CDR3 spells CASSLEEGAEAFF. CDR3 DNA: TGTGCCAGCAGCTTAGAAGAAGGGGCTGAAGCTTTCTTT.

This sequence joins TRBV2 and TRBJ2-7; maybe TRBD1 (6 bases). The CDR3 consists of 15 residues. Germline V lookup: CDR1 SNHLY, CDR2 FYNNEI. V was trimmed by 4 bases and J by 0 bases, leaving 13 bases between them. The CDR3 sequence is CASSVGTKSSYEQYF. The CDR3 DNA sequence: TGTGCCAGCAGTGTAGGGACAAAAAGCTCCTACGAGCAGTACTTC.

This chain links TRBV29-1 with TRBJ2-5, with 7 bases aligning to TRBD2. J was trimmed by 7 bases and V by 2 bases; bases with no gene match: 4. CDR1 and CDR2 (germline): SQVTM, ANQGSEA. The CDR3 runs 12 residues. Here the CDR3 DNA reads TGCAGCGTTGAACGGACTAGTGTGACCCAGTACTTC. Translating it yields CSVERTSVTQYF.

This clone was seen only once. The chain has TRBV5-8 and TRBJ2-4, with TRBD1 matching over 8 bases. V lost 3 bases and J lost 0; bases outside the gene matches: 5. The CDR3 contains 16 residues. Germline V gene sequence: CDR1 SGHTS, CDR2 YDEGEE. CDR3 bases: TGTGCCAGCAGCTCGGGACAGGTCCTAGCCAAAAACATTCAGTACTTC. Amino acids: CASSSGQVLAKNIQYF.